These 28 T cell receptor beta chains were all obtained from the same sample, sequenced in a study of radiotherapy plus CTLA-4 blockade in lung cancer. The protocol was immunoSEQ multiplex PCR, while the TCRdb copy is restricted to in-frame clones and leaves out a portion. The sample has some 77,000 clones; around 86% are singletons. Source: peripheral blood, taken from a patient treated with radiotherapy plus ipilimumab. These receptor sequences come from a human donor with non-small cell lung cancer who had a partial response to radiotherapy plus ipilimumab.

The CDR3 protein is CASSGRASGYNEQFF. CDR3 nucleotide sequence: TGTGCCAGCAGTGGTCGGGCTAGCGGGTACAATGAGCAGTTCTTC. This chain uses TRBV6-1 with TRBJ2-1; 8 bases match TRBD2. CDR1 and CDR2 (germline): MNHNS, SASEGT. The CDR3 contains 15 residues. The V and J ends lost 4 bases and 4 bases, in that order; junction bases with no gene match: 6.

The chain employs TRBV4-3 and TRBJ2-4, with TRBD2 matching 8 bases. The CDR3 length is 16 residues. Unmatched junction bases numbered 5, after V lost 0 bases and J lost 4 bases. CDR1 and CDR2 (germline): LGHNA, YSLEER. The CDR3: CASSQDWASGKNIQYF. The CDR3 nucleotides read TGCGCCAGCAGCCAAGATTGGGCTAGCGGGAAAAACATTCAGTACTTC.

The V gene is TRBV7-9, the J gene TRBJ1-1, with D possibly being TRBD1 (5 bases). Germline V gives CDR1 SEHNR, CDR2 FQNEAQ (reference sequence). The CDR3 runs 14 residues. V was pared by 1 base and J by 6 bases, with 12 bases between. The CDR3 bases are TGTGCCAGCAGCTTAGATGGGCAGGGCGCTGAAGCTTTCTTT. It yields the protein CASSLDGQGAEAFF.

CDR3 residues: CASSPSRAGELFF. Here the CDR3 DNA reads TGTGCCAGCTCACCATCGAGGGCGGGGGAGCTGTTTTTT. The chain employs TRBV18 and TRBJ2-2; possibly TRBD2 for D (5 bases). This CDR3 is built from 13 residues. V was trimmed by 2 bases and J by 8 bases, leaving 9 bases between them. The germline CDR1 and CDR2 sequences are KGHSH and LQKENI.

The gene calls are TRBV5-4 and TRBJ2-1, with a weak D call TRBD2 (6 bases). Germline CDR1 SGHNT, CDR2 YYREEE (reference sequence). There are 15 residues in the CDR3. V shed 0 bases and J shed 4 bases, with 11 bases lying between them. The CDR3 region has the DNA TGTGCCAGCAGCTTGGCGCGACTAGGATACAATGAGCAGTTCTTC. It codes for CASSLARLGYNEQFF.

The gene calls are TRBV28 and TRBJ2-5, with TRBD2 identical over 7 bases. This CDR3 is 14 amino acids long. The V segment lost 8 bases and the J segment 2 bases; nucleotides outside the gene matches: 8. CDR1 is MDHEN, CDR2 SYDVKM, per germline. The CDR3 bases are TGTGCCAGCCGGGCTAGCGGACCTCAAGAGACCCAGTACTTC. This gives the protein CASRASGPQETQYF.

This clone was seen only a few times. The chain combines TRBV5-1 with TRBJ2-5, with 9 bases identical to TRBD2. This CDR3 region has 17 residues. In germline, CDR1 is SGHRS, CDR2 YFSETQ. The junction had 8 bases not matched to a gene; V was cut back by 0 bases and J by 2 bases. As DNA, the CDR3 is TGCGCCAGCAGCTTGGGAGGGCTAGCGGGGTTACAAGAGACCCAGTACTTC. Encoded protein: CASSLGGLAGLQETQYF. Complete variable domain (other parts from reference TRBV5-1 and TRBJ2-5): KAGVTQTPRYLIKTRGQQVTLSCSPISGHRSVSWYQQTPGQGLQFLFEYFSETQRNKGNFPGRFSGRQFSNSRSEMNVSTLELGDSALYLCASSLGGLAGLQETQYFGPGTRLLVL.

The gene calls are TRBV10-1 and TRBJ2-3; TRBD2 matches 10 bases. From germline, CDR1 is WNHNN and CDR2 SYGVQD (reference sequence). CDR3 length: 16 residues. V dropped 6 bases and J dropped 0; count of bases not matched to a gene: 6. As DNA, the CDR3 is TGCGCCAGCAGGCCCGGGACTAGCGCGAGCACAGATACGCAGTATTTT. Its translation is CASRPGTSASTDTQYF.

V and J are TRBV5-4 and TRBJ2-1, with TRBD2 identical over 10 bases. The CDR3 has 15 amino acids. The germline CDR1 and CDR2 sequences are SGHNT and YYREEE (reference sequence). With V trimmed by 3 bases and J by 7 bases, 7 bases remained unmatched. The CDR3 here is CASSSSGSRWNEQFF. The CDR3 nucleotides read TGTGCCAGCAGCTCTAGCGGGAGTAGGTGGAATGAGCAGTTCTTC.

Only one count was recorded for this clone. V usage is TRBV4-3 and J usage is TRBJ2-2, with TRBD1 matching over 10 bases. The V and J ends lost 3 bases and 6 bases, in that order; junction bases with no gene match: 7. CDR1 is LGHNA and CDR2 is YSLEER in the germline V gene. This CDR3 spans 16 amino acids. The CDR3 DNA reads as TGCGCCAGCAGCCATCGTCCCGGGACAGGGGCCGGGGAGCTGTTTTTT. This translates into CASSHRPGTGAGELFF.

The chain carries TRBV18 and TRBJ2-3; no firm D call. CDR1 and CDR2 from the germline V gene are KGHSH and LQKENI. With 0 bases removed from V and 6 bases from J, the gap between germline ends came to 10 bases. CDR3 length: 14 residues. The CDR3 nucleotides read TGTGCCAGCTCACCACCCTCTCGTCTGGATACGCAGTATTTT. Its translation: CASSPPSRLDTQYF.

This clone appeared once. J is TRBJ2-3 and V is TRBV20-1; D not certain. V lost 3 bases and J lost 9, with 10 bases in between. Per the germline V gene, CDR1 is DFQATT and CDR2 is SNEGSKA (reference sequence). The CDR3 consists of 11 residues. The CDR3 here is CSARPRATQYF. CDR3 nucleotides: TGCAGTGCTAGGCCCCGAGCCACGCAGTATTTT.

This clone was found once. The chain joins TRBV7-2 to TRBJ2-3; TRBD1 matches 9 bases. This CDR3 region has 14 residues. V lost 4 bases, J lost 3 bases, and 2 bases stayed unmatched. Germline V lookup: CDR1 SGHTA, CDR2 FQGNSA. The CDR3: CASSWDRETDTQYF. DNA of the CDR3: TGTGCCAGCAGCTGGGACAGGGAGACAGATACGCAGTATTTT.

This clone was observed a single time. A read error may account for a junction end that differs from germline. The V gene is TRBV7-7, the J gene TRBJ2-5; 7 bases map to TRBD2. The CDR3 is 15 amino acids. The V gene's germline CDR1 is SSHAT and CDR2 FNYEAQ (reference sequence). This chain's CDR3 is CASSLQLAHQETQYF. In nucleotides, the CDR3 is TGTGCTAGCAGCTTACAACTAGCGCACCAAGAGACCCAGTACTTC.

This chain joins TRBV6-5 and TRBJ1-2, with D possibly matching TRBD1 (6 bases). This CDR3 region has 13 residues. V dropped 6 bases and J dropped 2 bases, with 10 bases sitting between them. Germline V CDR1 and CDR2: MNHEY, SVGAGI. CDR3: CASRPGQNYGYTF. CDR3 DNA: TGTGCCAGCAGACCTGGACAGAACTATGGCTACACCTTC.

The rearrangement links TRBV25-1 to TRBJ2-7, with D possibly TRBD2 on 6 matching bases. There are 17 residues in the CDR3. Looked up from germline, CDR1 is MGHDK and CDR2 is SYGVNS. V shed 1 base and J shed 0 bases, with 16 bases lying between them. This chain's CDR3 is CASSEFGAAGYSYEQYF. The CDR3 DNA follows: TGTGCCAGCAGTGAATTTGGCGCGGCGGGGTACTCCTACGAGCAGTACTTC.

This chain connects TRBV10-3 to TRBJ2-5, with 10 bases lining up with TRBD2. The tail of the sequence fits TRBJ2-7 better, so the J call may be wrong. This CDR3 has 13 amino acids. The germline V gene has CDR1 ENHRY and CDR2 SYGVKD. CDR3 protein: CAIRASGSYEQYF. Written as DNA, the CDR3 is TGTGCCATCAGGGCTAGCGGGAGCTACGAGCAGTACTTC.

The V and J genes are TRBV28 and TRBJ1-1; TRBD1 agrees at 7 bases. The V segment lost 4 bases and the J segment 5 bases; nucleotides outside the gene matches: 4. Germline CDR1 reads MDHEN; CDR2 reads SYDVKM. This CDR3 is built from 13 residues. The CDR3 nucleotides are TGTGCCAGCAGTTCCTACAGGGGAACTGAAGCTTTCTTT. Its protein is CASSSYRGTEAFF.

The rearrangement uses TRBV7-2 and TRBJ2-6; D is undetermined. V dropped 4 bases and J dropped 2 bases, with 9 bases sitting between them. CDR1 is SGHTA and CDR2 is FQGNSA in the germline V gene. This CDR3 comprises 15 residues. CDR3 coding DNA: TGTGCCAGCAGCTCCGCCCTAGCTGGGGCCAACGTCCTGACTTTC. It is translated as CASSSALAGANVLTF.

This chain uses TRBV5-1 with TRBJ2-5, with 8 bases matching TRBD2. Germline values: CDR1 SGHRS, CDR2 YFSETQ. The CDR3 loop spans 14 amino acids. The J segment lost 4 bases and the V segment lost 5 bases, leaving 7 bases of the junction unmatched. CDR3 sequence: CASRSGRSAETQYF. DNA of the CDR3: TGCGCCAGCAGAAGCGGGAGATCGGCAGAGACCCAGTACTTC.

The chain has TRBV7-3 and TRBJ2-1, with D perhaps TRBD2 (5 bases). Germline lookup yields CDR1 SGHTA and CDR2 FQGTGA. This CDR3 spans 13 amino acids. V gave up 5 bases and J gave up 7 bases, with 12 bases separating them. Here the CDR3 DNA reads TGTGCCAGCAGCAGGAGTCCGGGAAATGAGCAGTTCTTC. Residues: CASSRSPGNEQFF.

The gene calls are TRBV6-6 and TRBJ1-2; 8 bases line up with TRBD1. The CDR3 totals 14 residues. V trimming: 4 bases; J trimming: 2 bases; junction bases outside the gene matches: 3. CDR1 is MNHNY and CDR2 is SVGAGI in the germline V gene (reference sequence). CDR3: CASSSGQVNYGYTF. In DNA, the CDR3 is TGTGCCAGCAGTTCGGGACAGGTGAACTATGGCTACACCTTC.

The chain combines TRBV18 with TRBJ2-6; 9 bases line up with TRBD1. Germline-derived CDR1 and CDR2 are KGHSH and LQKENI. The trim removed 3 bases at V and 0 bases at J, leaving 3 bases unmatched. This CDR3 has 17 residues. CDR3 region: CASSPGTGHSGANVLTF. As DNA, the CDR3 is TGTGCCAGCTCACCCGGGACAGGGCACTCTGGGGCCAACGTCCTGACTTTC.

The J gene is TRBJ1-2, the V gene TRBV19; 7 bases fit TRBD1. Germline trimming cut 5 bases from V and 5 bases from J; bases unmatched to any gene: 8. The CDR3 consists of 14 residues. CDR1 is LNHDA, CDR2 SQIVND, per germline (reference sequence). CDR3 region: CASSLPGQSYGYTF. The CDR3 region has the DNA TGTGCCAGTAGTCTTCCGGGACAGAGTTATGGCTACACCTTC.

This clone is medium-sized in the sample. The chain has TRBV10-3 and TRBJ1-1; D is unclear. The CDR3 length is 11 residues. Trimming shortened V by 11 bases and J by 4 bases, and 11 bases separated the two germline ends. In germline, CDR1 is ENHRY, CDR2 SYGVKD. The CDR3 region has the DNA TGTGCCTCCCGGGAGGGCACTGAAGCTTTCTTT. Residues: CASREGTEAFF.

In its sample, this clone was seen once. The genes are TRBV6-1 and TRBJ2-3; no reliable D call. From germline, CDR1 is MNHNS and CDR2 SASEGT. V lost 6 bases, J lost 2 bases, and 18 bases lay in between. The CDR3 has 16 amino acids. In nucleotides, the CDR3 is TGTGCCAGCAGAGAACCTGCAGACTCCTTCACAGATACGCAGTATTTT. Amino acid sequence: CASREPADSFTDTQYF.

The chain is built from TRBV28 and TRBJ1-1; D is possibly TRBD1 (5 bases). Deletions cut 5 bases from V and 9 bases from J, with 10 bases between. This CDR3 is 11 amino acids long. Germline V gene sequence: CDR1 MDHEN, CDR2 SYDVKM. For the CDR3, the DNA is TGTGCCAGCAGTGTGACAGAAAAAGCTTTCTTT. Protein: CASSVTEKAFF.

The rearrangement joins TRBV11-3 to TRBJ2-2, with 7 bases identical to TRBD2. V gave up 1 base and J gave up 4 bases; unmatched junction bases: 9. Germline V lookup: CDR1 SGHNT, CDR2 YENEEA. The CDR3 extends over 17 amino acids. DNA of the CDR3: TGTGCCAGCAGCTTAGGCGTGCGGGAGAGTCCCACCGGGGAGCTGTTTTTT. It is translated as CASSLGVRESPTGELFF.